Below, one T cell receptor (beta chain) is given with its context. This clone was seen only a few times. The clone's antigen remains unknown. No much larger clone is present one base from it, and per-base qualities are unavailable. This sample is drawn from a study of beta chain features in type 1 diabetes (dated by TCRdb to between 2018 and 2020). Regarding the research as a whole: Patients and healthy donors did not differ in mean age, gender distribution, total cell number or subset yield. Naive and central memory subsets were obtained from all 30 or so donors, but regulatory and stem cell-like memory subsets were isolated from only 8 patients and roughly eight healthy donors. Across all samples, 107,917,701 sorted cells were examined, and cell number per subset correlated strongly with RNA yield. The study compared TCRB repertoires of sorted circulating CD4+ T cell subsets between recently diagnosed type 1 diabetes patients and matched healthy donors. Summary of the overall study and its limitations: HLA sub-analyses involved small numbers of individuals, so any influence of HLA type on TCRB rearrangement remained unresolved. At VDJ recombination sites, patients with type 1 diabetes made fewer insertions and deleted more nucleotides, a pattern implying thymic rearrangement abnormalities. Because cDNA rather than genomic DNA was sequenced, highly expressing activated cells could have been over-represented, although no difference in activation and CD3 levels was found between groups. Naive, central memory and regulatory TCRB repertoires appeared to be more alike among patients than among healthy donors. PCR might favor shorter templates, but patient and control samples were amplified and corrected together, so any skew would affect both groups equally. Type 1 diabetes patients showed a moderate but significant shortening of TCRB CDR3 length in all four CD4+ subsets.

The entire isolated RNA was reverse transcribed using the High Capacity cDNA Reverse Transcription Kit, and thus expressed TCRB transcripts were sequenced. Deep immunoSEQ sequencing was performed on naive, central memory and regulatory T cell samples, with an average of around 3.5 million total reads per sample. Sorted cells were lysed in RLT buffer and RNA was extracted with DNase-treated RNeasy Micro or Mini kits, depending on cell number. To prevent cross-contamination, every cell subset was processed on its own, while patient and healthy donor samples were processed together. Using the immunoSEQ multiplex PCR, TCRB sequences were amplified from cDNA into 87-bp fragments spanning the CDR3 region. Sequencing of the amplicons was done on the Illumina HiSeq platform. In the paper's pipeline: Synthetic template baselines were used to correct PCR bias computationally, reads within Hamming distance 2 were collapsed, and singletons that could not be merged were discarded. By aligning reads against IMGT, V, D and J genes, CDR3 length, and insertions or deletions at six rearrangement sites were assigned. Within each subset, clonotype counts were normalized to the number of sorted cells before true diversity and Gini coefficients were calculated with the tcR R package. Repertoire sharing was quantified using the overlap coefficient calculated on TCRB nucleotide sequences. Imported from immuneACCESS, the table was reduced by TCRdb to in-frame sequences with V and J called. These copies leave out some clones; in studies compared against another copy, an unresolved V gene accounts for under half, and the cause of the remainder is not known. That table gives V, J and clone size, and the DNA gave D and trimming. The sample table records roughly 150,000 clones; over 9% of these occur just once. The top ten constitute less than 0.5% of the sample.

Each donor gave one peripheral blood draw, about 100 mL on average, collected into heparinised tubes. Using a panel that included CD45RO, CCR7, CD25, CD127, CD95 and CD27, naive, central memory, regulatory and stem cell-like memory CD4+ T cells were sorted on a BD FACSAria II. Every sorted population had a purity above 95%. PBMCs were isolated immediately by Lymphoprep density gradient centrifugation and stained directly without culture. So that batch effects would be minimized, each experiment stained and sorted samples in pairs, pairing one healthy donor with one patient. Trimming removed 4 bases from V and 1 base from J, leaving 11 bases between the germline ends. CDR1 and CDR2 are drawn from the germline V gene: SGHRS, YFSETQ. From the cysteine through the phenylalanine, the CDR3 covers 14 amino acids. Only the CDR3 part of the read is kept: 42 bases, read in frame from the first base.

This sequence originates from a man aged 25-45 years with type 1 diabetes. Rearrangement joined TRBV5-1 to TRBJ2-5, and perhaps TRBD1 as D gene, on 6 matching bases. The material sequenced was central memory CD4+ T cells from blood. The bases read TGCGCCAGCAGCCAACAGGGTACCCAAGAGACCCAGTACTTC. This codes for CASSQQGTQETQYF.